The 24 T cell receptor beta chains reported below all come from one sample, sequenced in a study of blood T cells in healthy people across ages (dated by TCRdb to the mid-2010s). Libraries were prepared through 5' RACE. The instrument was an Illumina HiSeq 2500. A second about 7 to 11 cycle PCR used a sample-barcoded 5' primer and a J-beta primer mix. In-frame beta chains were kept once TCRdb had trimmed the public reads at Q25 with fastp and called clones with MiXCR. Records with the same CDR3 protein are collapsed into one entry carrying the most frequent genes and DNA. Recorded for this sample are hundreds of thousands of distinct CDR3 sequences; roughly 50% of them occurred a single time. The top ten clones comprise roughly 25% of the sample. The sequencing input was blood. These receptors were obtained from a middle-aged man in good health.

This clonotype was recorded a few times. CDR3 protein: CSALLAGVHTDTQYF. As DNA, the CDR3 is TGCAGTGCTCTGCTAGCGGGGGTTCACACAGATACGCAGTATTTT. This sequence joins TRBV20-1 and TRBJ2-3; 10 bases line up with TRBD2. The germline V gene has CDR1 DFQATT and CDR2 SNEGSKA (reference sequence). The CDR3 is 15 residues long. The V segment lost 5 bases and the J segment 2 bases; nucleotides outside the gene matches: 7.

This clonotype was found a few times. V and J are TRBV28 and TRBJ2-4; 7 bases fit TRBD1. CDR3 size: 15 residues. J was trimmed by 2 bases and V by 5 bases; bases with no gene match: 6. Per germline, CDR1 MDHEN and CDR2 SYDVKM. The CDR3 DNA reads TGTGCCAGCAGTCGTACAGGGGTTACCAAAAACATTCAGTACTTC. This sequence encodes CASSRTGVTKNIQYF.

This clonotype occurred once. The chain has TRBV7-2 and TRBJ1-5; 8 positions match TRBD1. Trimming at V came to 5 bases and at J to 1 base, leaving 7 bases not matched to a gene. Germline CDR1 reads SGHTA; CDR2 reads FQGNSA. The CDR3 loop spans 16 amino acids. CDR3 sequence (DNA): TGTGCCAGCAGCGGTCCCGGGACAGGAAGCAATCAGCCCCAGCATTTT. It codes for CASSGPGTGSNQPQHF.

The chain is built from TRBV7-2 and TRBJ2-4; perhaps TRBD2 as D (6 bases). In germline, CDR1 is SGHTA, CDR2 FQGNSA. Trimming removed 2 bases from V and 5 bases from J, with 16 bases in between. The CDR3 length is 16 residues. The CDR3 DNA reads as TGTGCCAGCAGCTTAAAAAGCGGGCCCCCTCAAAACATTCAGTACTTC. It specifies CASSLKSGPPQNIQYF.

The chain combines TRBV20-1 with TRBJ2-7, with 9 bases matching TRBD2. CDR1 is DFQATT, CDR2 SNEGSKA, per germline (reference sequence). The CDR3 contains 16 residues. The junction had 13 bases not matched to a gene; V was cut back by 3 bases and J by 4 bases. This CDR3 is CSARFPAGGPLYEQYF. The CDR3, as DNA: TGCAGTGCTAGGTTTCCAGCGGGGGGCCCTTTGTACGAGCAGTACTTC.

The V gene is TRBV6-1, the J gene TRBJ2-1, with 12 bases matching TRBD2. The CDR3 is 15 residues long. Germline CDR1 and CDR2: MNHNS and SASEGT. Trimming cost V 7 bases and J 6 bases; bases outside gene matches: 7. The CDR3 sequence: CASTASGRASNEQFF. The CDR3 DNA is TGTGCCAGCACCGCTAGCGGGAGGGCCAGCAATGAGCAGTTCTTC.

The gene calls are TRBV20-1 and TRBJ2-3; 7 bases align to TRBD1. The CDR3 is 16 residues long. The trim removed 2 bases at V and 0 bases at J, leaving 8 bases unmatched. The V gene's germline CDR1 is DFQATT and CDR2 SNEGSKA (reference sequence). The CDR3 loop reads CSARYWGTVSTDTQYF. Written as DNA, the CDR3 is TGCAGTGCTAGATATTGGGGGACAGTAAGCACAGATACGCAGTATTTT.

This rearrangement joins TRBV20-1 to TRBJ2-1; either TRBD1 or TRBD2 may fit D (5 bases each). The J call may be wrong; the DNA end is better matched by TRBJ2-7. CDR1 is DFQATT, CDR2 SNEGSKA, per germline (reference sequence). CDR3 length: 13 residues. The CDR3 loop reads CSAKLSGRVEQYF. As DNA, the CDR3 is TGCAGTGCTAAACTGTCGGGGCGGGTCGAGCAGTACTTC.

This clonotype came up once. This chain joins TRBV21-1 and TRBJ2-1; TRBD2 was called by the table and not checked on the DNA. TRBV21-1 represents a pseudogene. There are 17 residues in the CDR3. The DNA for the CDR3 is TGTGCCAGCAGCAACCGGGGACTAGCGGGTGTATACAATGAGCAGTTCTTC. Amino acid sequence: CASSNRGLAGVYNEQFF.

V usage is TRBV11-2 and J usage is TRBJ2-3, with TRBD2 matching over 9 bases. The CDR3 contains 15 residues. Germline values: CDR1 SGHAT, CDR2 FQNNGV. V gave up 6 bases and J gave up 6 bases; unmatched junction bases: 10. The CDR3 bases are TGTGCCAGCAGGCAAGATAGCGGGGGTCCGGATACGCAGTATTTT. The encoded protein is CASRQDSGGPDTQYF. The full variable domain, rest sourced from reference TRBV11-2 and TRBJ2-3, is EAGVAQSPRYKIIEKRQSVAFWCNPISGHATLYWYQQILGQGPKLLIQFQNNGVVDDSQLPKDRFSAERLKGVDSTLKIQPAKLEDSAVYLCASRQDSGGPDTQYFGPGTRLTVL.

As for this clonotype: The junction does not match germline at one end; this may be a read error. The chain carries TRBV20-1 and TRBJ2-4; tentatively, D is TRBD2 (6 bases). Germline V CDR1 and CDR2: DFQATT, SNEGSKA (reference sequence). The CDR3 has 11 residues. Here the CDR3 reads CSARSPVGGYF. The DNA for the CDR3 is TGCAGCGCTAGATCCCCAGTGGGGGGGTACTTC.

This sequence joins TRBV9 and TRBJ1-6, with D perhaps matching TRBD1 (5 bases). Germline V gives CDR1 SGDLS, CDR2 YYNGEE. The CDR3 sequence is 14 residues long. The V end lost 0 bases, the J end lost 11 bases, and 12 bases lay between the germline ends. The CDR3 region has the DNA TGTGCCAGCAGCGTAGCTGGGGGGACCACACCCCTCCACTTT. Translation gives CASSVAGGTTPLHF.

This clonotype was observed once. The chain is built from TRBV7-8 and TRBJ2-1; D is possibly TRBD2 (6 bases). Germline V lookup: CDR1 SGHVS, CDR2 FQNEAQ. The length of the CDR3 is 11 residues. V was pared by 5 bases and J by 9 bases, with 8 bases between. Here the CDR3 reads CASSDGGEQFF. The CDR3 coding sequence is TGTGCCAGCAGCGACGGGGGTGAGCAGTTCTTC.

The chain couples TRBV5-1 to TRBJ2-1; the D gene is possibly TRBD2 (6 bases). Germline CDR1 and CDR2: SGHRS and YFSETQ. Trimming stripped 4 bases from V and 5 bases from J, with 16 bases between. The CDR3 consists of 15 residues. The CDR3 loop reads CASSVGTPRHNEQFF. The CDR3 DNA reads TGCGCCAGCAGCGTCGGGACTCCTCGTCACAATGAGCAGTTCTTC.

The V and J genes are TRBV3-1 and TRBJ1-2; D remains ambiguous. The V gene's germline CDR1 is LGHDT and CDR2 YNNKEL (reference sequence). V was clipped by 1 base and J by 5 bases, with 14 bases between them. The CDR3 is 15 amino acids. The CDR3 spells CASSQVDRTIYGYTF. The DNA of the CDR3 is TGTGCCAGCAGCCAAGTCGATCGGACGATTTATGGCTACACCTTC.

This clonotype was counted only a few times. The chain has TRBV5-1 and TRBJ2-1, with D unresolved. Germline V gene data show CDR1 as SGHRS and CDR2 as YFSETQ. Trimming removed 5 bases at V and 8 bases at J, with 8 bases between. This CDR3 is built from 11 residues. The CDR3 DNA is TGCGCCAGCAGTTTGCGCCATGAGCAGTTCTTC. Translated, it gives CASSLRHEQFF.

This clonotype was seen more than once but under ten times. This chain connects TRBV12-3 or TRBV12-4 to TRBJ1-6; D unresolved. The CDR3 has 13 residues. Trimming shortened V by 2 bases and J by 7 bases, and 6 bases separated the two germline ends. CDR3 nucleotides: TGTGCCAGCAGTTTATGGGAGAATTCACCCCTCCACTTT. Amino acid sequence: CASSLWENSPLHF.

CDR3: CAITFGPQGTDTQYF. CDR3 bases: TGTGCCATCACCTTTGGGCCCCAGGGCACAGATACGCAGTATTTT. The J gene is TRBJ2-3, the V gene TRBV10-3, with D unresolved. With 7 bases removed from V and 1 base from J, the gap between germline ends came to 15 bases. Germline CDR1 reads ENHRY; CDR2 reads SYGVKD. This CDR3 is built from 15 residues.

This clonotype was picked up many times. The chain joins TRBV30 to TRBJ2-6; D is unresolved. CDR1 GTSNPN and CDR2 SVGIG come from the germline V gene (reference sequence). The CDR3 length is 13 residues. The V and J ends lost 2 bases and 4 bases respectively, with 6 bases between them. In nucleotides, the CDR3 is TGTGCCTGGAGTCGGTCAGGGGCCAACGTCCTGACTTTC. Translated: CAWSRSGANVLTF.

This clonotype has a handful of counts. The chain links TRBV14 to TRBJ2-1; no firm D call. The CDR3 is 14 residues long. Trimming stripped 2 bases from V and 4 bases from J, with 9 bases between. Germline loops: CDR1 SGHDN, CDR2 FVKESK. For the CDR3, the DNA is TGTGCCAGCAGCCAACGGGTTTCGTACAATGAGCAGTTCTTC. Translating it yields CASSQRVSYNEQFF. Based on the CDR3 plus reference TRBV14 and TRBJ2-1, the full variable domain is EAGVTQFPSHSVIEKGQTVTLRCDPISGHDNLYWYRRVMGKEIKFLLHFVKESKQDESGMPNNRFLAERTGGTYSTLKVQPAELEDSGVYFCASSQRVSYNEQFFGPGTRLTVL.

This chain uses TRBV20-1 with TRBJ1-2, with 7 bases aligning to TRBD1. Germline CDR1 and CDR2: DFQATT and SNEGSKA (reference sequence). CDR3 length: 15 amino acids. Trimming at V came to 5 bases and at J to 8 bases, leaving 17 bases not matched to a gene. The CDR3 spells CSAPGRLKGARGYTF. CDR3 bases: TGCAGTGCTCCAGGAAGATTGAAGGGGGCGCGCGGCTACACCTTC.

This chain uses TRBV6-2 or TRBV6-3 with TRBJ1-1, with 7 bases identical to TRBD1. CDR3 length: 15 residues. Germline lookup yields CDR1 MNHEY and CDR2 SVGEGT. V shed 6 bases and J 6 bases; nucleotides not matched to a gene: 13. DNA of the CDR3: TGTGCCAGCAGGAAAGACAGGGTTGCCGGCGCTGAAGCTTTCTTT. Encoded protein: CASRKDRVAGAEAFF.

The V and J genes are TRBV27 and TRBJ1-1; possibly TRBD1 for D (5 bases). This CDR3 is 15 amino acids long. CDR1 is MNHEY, CDR2 SMNVEV, per germline (reference sequence). Trimming removed 4 bases at V and 0 bases at J, with 12 bases between. The CDR3 sequence is CASSSRTYMNTEAFF. CDR3 coding DNA: TGTGCCAGCAGTTCCCGGACATATATGAACACTGAAGCTTTCTTT.

V gene TRBV12-3 or TRBV12-4 combines with J gene TRBJ2-3, with 15 bases aligning to TRBD2. Trimming at V came to 6 bases and at J to 8 bases, leaving 3 bases not matched to a gene. The CDR3 runs 14 residues. The CDR3: CASRRGLAGGTQYF. CDR3 nucleotide sequence: TGTGCCAGCAGGAGGGGACTAGCGGGAGGTACGCAGTATTTT.